These 20 T cell receptor beta chains were all obtained from the same sample, sequenced in a study of CD8 T cells in Susac syndrome. About 0.5 to 1 ug RNA was reverse transcribed with random hexamers. TCRdb recomputed calls from the immunoSEQ multiplex PCR reads with MiXCR, one row per CDR3 protein. The table shows 100,000 to 150,000 distinct CDR3 sequences, with about 92% occurring only once. Sequencing was done on a sample of CD8+ T cells from PBMCs. The source is a human donor with multiple sclerosis.

The chain uses TRBV15 and TRBJ2-3; D not certain. The germline V gene has CDR1 LNHNV and CDR2 YYDKDF (reference sequence). Deletions cut 0 bases from V and 4 bases from J, with 11 bases between. This CDR3 spans 15 amino acids. In DNA, the CDR3 is TGTGCCACCAGCAGAGATTTAGGGATGGCAGATACGCAGTATTTT. Its protein product is CATSRDLGMADTQYF. The variable domain in full, with the rest retrieved from reference TRBV15 and TRBJ2-3, is DAMVIQNPRYQVTQFGKPVTLSCSQTLNHNVMYWYQQKSSQAPKLLFHYYDKDFNNEADTPDNFQSRRPNTSFCFLDIRSPGLGDTAMYLCATSRDLGMADTQYFGPGTRLTVL.

The chain carries TRBV7-9 and TRBJ1-5; 9 nucleotides align to TRBD1. V lost 1 base, J lost 4 bases, and 5 bases stayed unmatched. This CDR3 region has 16 residues. Germline V gene sequence: CDR1 SEHNR, CDR2 FQNEAQ (reference sequence). CDR3 protein: CASSLGGQGLNQPQHF. CDR3 bases: TGTGCCAGCAGCTTAGGGGGACAGGGCTTAAATCAGCCCCAGCATTTT. The complete variable domain, with remaining parts taken from reference TRBV7-9 and TRBJ1-5, reads DTGVSQNPRHKITKRGQNVTFRCDPISEHNRLYWYRQTLGQGPEFLTYFQNEAQLEKSRLLSDRFSAERPKGSFSTLEIQRTEQGDSAMYLCASSLGGQGLNQPQHFGDGTRLSIL.

The chain recombines TRBV7-2 with TRBJ2-7, with 11 positions matching TRBD2. J was trimmed by 1 base and V by 2 bases; bases with no gene match: 1. Germline V gene lookup returns CDR1 SGHTA and CDR2 FQGNSA. CDR3 length equals 15 residues. The DNA for the CDR3 is TGTGCCAGCAGCTTAATAGCGGGAGGGTCCTACGAGCAGTACGTC. Translating it yields CASSLIAGGSYEQYV.

The CDR3 is CASVLRSGANVLTF. As DNA, the CDR3 is TGTGCCAGCGTATTACGGTCTGGGGCCAACGTCCTGACTTTC. This sequence joins TRBV12-3 or TRBV12-4 and TRBJ2-6; D ambiguous. The CDR3 spans 14 residues. The V and J ends lost 8 bases and 1 base respectively, with 9 bases between them.

The chain carries TRBV20-1 and TRBJ2-3; TRBD2 matches 10 bases. With 1 base clipped from V and 5 bases from J, the junction kept 6 bases outside the gene matches. The CDR3 contains 15 residues. Per the germline V gene, CDR1 is DFQATT and CDR2 is SNEGSKA (reference sequence). The CDR3 sequence is CSARGLSGGLDTQYF. The CDR3 DNA follows: TGCAGTGCTAGAGGACTTAGCGGGGGGTTAGATACGCAGTATTTT.

This chain joins TRBV9 and TRBJ2-1, with 8 bases fitting TRBD2. Germline CDR1 SGDLS, CDR2 YYNGEE. After removal of 6 bases from V and 8 bases from J, the junction contained 16 bases not matched to a gene. There are 16 residues in the CDR3. The CDR3 DNA sequence: TGTGCCAGCACCTCAACTGGGGCTAGCGGGCTAGATGAGCAGTTCTTC. This codes for CASTSTGASGLDEQFF.

This chain uses TRBV15 with TRBJ1-5; no reliable D call. Germline assignment: CDR1 LNHNV and CDR2 YYDKDF (reference sequence). Trimming cost V 1 base and J 3 bases, with 10 bases left between them. This CDR3 spans 15 amino acids. CDR3 coding DNA: TGTGCCACCAGCAGAGTAAGAGGGTCCAATCAGCCCCAGCATTTT. This codes for CATSRVRGSNQPQHF. Supplemented by reference TRBV15 and TRBJ1-5, the full variable domain reads DAMVIQNPRYQVTQFGKPVTLSCSQTLNHNVMYWYQQKSSQAPKLLFHYYDKDFNNEADTPDNFQSRRPNTSFCFLDIRSPGLGDTAMYLCATSRVRGSNQPQHFGDGTRLSIL.

The rearrangement joins TRBV29-1 to TRBJ2-2; 8 nucleotides line up with TRBD2. CDR1 and CDR2 from the germline V gene are SQVTM and ANQGSEA. J gave up 4 bases and V 3 bases, and 4 bases lay outside the gene matches. The CDR3 contains 14 residues. Here the CDR3 DNA reads TGCAGCGTTGACCCCACTAGCGGCACCGGGGAGCTGTTTTTT. Its protein is CSVDPTSGTGELFF.

This rearrangement joins TRBV5-1 to TRBJ2-1; D call uncertain. CDR1 is SGHRS and CDR2 is YFSETQ in the germline V gene. The germline V and J ends were trimmed by 4 bases and 3 bases, with 8 bases remaining between them. The CDR3 spans 13 residues. CDR3 sequence: CASSATGYNEQFF. In DNA form, the CDR3 reads TGCGCCAGCAGCGCCACGGGCTACAATGAGCAGTTCTTC.

This chain connects TRBV10-3 to TRBJ2-1, with D hard to call. V dropped 6 bases and J dropped 3 bases, with 3 bases sitting between them. CDR3 length: 11 residues. Germline V gene lookup returns CDR1 ENHRY and CDR2 SYGVKD. The CDR3 spells CAIRIYNEQFF. The CDR3, as DNA: TGTGCCATCAGGATCTACAATGAGCAGTTCTTC.

The CDR3 reads CASSRNRGSTEAFF. As DNA, the CDR3 is TGTGCCAGCAGCCGAAATAGGGGTAGTACTGAAGCTTTCTTT. J is TRBJ1-1 and V is TRBV11-3, with D maybe TRBD1 (5 bases). The CDR3 runs 14 residues. The germline V and J ends were trimmed by 5 bases and 5 bases, with 15 bases remaining between them. The germline V gene has CDR1 SGHNT and CDR2 YENEEA.

This clonotype came up once. The chain joins TRBV19 to TRBJ2-7; D possibly matches TRBD1 or TRBD2 (5 bases each). The CDR3 is made up of 16 amino acids. CDR1 LNHDA and CDR2 SQIVND come from the germline V gene (reference sequence). V lost 1 base and J 3 bases, leaving 16 bases between the germline ends. The CDR3 here is CASSIGPGAESYEQYV. The CDR3 region has the DNA TGTGCCAGTAGTATAGGACCCGGGGCGGAGAGCTACGAGCAGTACGTC.

This clonotype was recorded only once. This chain uses TRBV3-1 with TRBJ2-5; D perhaps matches TRBD1 (6 bases). Per the germline V gene, CDR1 is LGHDT and CDR2 is YNNKEL (reference sequence). The CDR3 sequence is 15 residues long. Deletions cut 1 base from V and 5 bases from J, with 14 bases between. The CDR3 DNA reads as TGTGCCAGCAGCCAAGCCCTGGGGGCGGTGGAGACCCAGTACTTC. It encodes CASSQALGAVETQYF.

The chain uses TRBV21-1 and TRBJ2-7; TRBD2, the table's D call, lacks a check against the DNA. TRBV21-1 is shown as a pseudogene. The CDR3 length is 15 residues. CDR3 coding DNA: TGTGCCAGCAGCAAAGTCGCTAGCGGGAAGGGCGAGCAGTACGTC. This encodes CASSKVASGKGEQYV.

Only one count was recorded for this clonotype. The rearrangement uses TRBV5-6 and TRBJ2-2, with 9 bases identical to TRBD1. Germline-derived CDR1 and CDR2 are SGHDT and YYEEEE. V shed 9 bases, J shed 4 bases, and the junction held 7 bases outside the gene matches. This CDR3 has 14 amino acids. CDR3 region: CAIPGTGTTGELFF. CDR3 DNA: TGTGCCATTCCGGGGACAGGGACCACCGGGGAGCTGTTTTTT. The variable domain in full, with the rest retrieved from reference TRBV5-6 and TRBJ2-2, is DAGVTQSPTHLIKTRGQQVTLRCSPKSGHDTVSWYQQALGQGPQFIFQYYEEEERQRGNFPDRFSGHQFPNYSSELNVNALLLGDSALYLCAIPGTGTTGELFFGEGSRLTVL.

This chain uses TRBV13 with TRBJ1-5; 7 bases align to TRBD1. Looked up from germline, CDR1 is PRHDT and CDR2 is FYEKMQ (reference sequence). The CDR3 contains 15 residues. J gave up 4 bases and V 3 bases, and 6 bases lay outside the gene matches. CDR3 protein: CASSFGRGLNQPQHF. The CDR3 DNA reads as TGTGCCAGCAGCTTCGGAAGGGGGCTTAATCAGCCCCAGCATTTT.

The chain links TRBV27 to TRBJ1-5; the D gene is possibly TRBD1 (5 bases). The CDR3 covers 17 residues. Germline loops: CDR1 MNHEY, CDR2 SMNVEV (reference sequence). V was cut by 0 bases and J by 0 bases, with 12 bases left in between. The CDR3 sequence: CASSLSSGIDSNQPQHF. In nucleotides, the CDR3 is TGTGCCAGCAGTTTATCCTCAGGGATAGATAGCAATCAGCCCCAGCATTTT.

This clonotype occurred once. A read error may produce the germline difference seen at one junction end. The chain recombines TRBV3-1 with TRBJ1-6; the D gene is possibly TRBD1 (5 bases). Germline V gene data show CDR1 as LGHDT and CDR2 as YNNKEL (reference sequence). This CDR3 is built from 14 residues. The CDR3 DNA reads as TGTGCCAGCAGGCCGACAGCTGATAATTCACCCCCCCACTTT. Residues: CASRPTADNSPPHF.

This clonotype turned up a few times. J is TRBJ2-2 and V is TRBV7-2; D possibly uses TRBD1 or TRBD2 (7 bases each). The CDR3 runs to 16 residues. Trimming stripped 5 bases from V and 0 bases from J, with 13 bases between. The germline CDR1 and CDR2 sequences are SGHTA and FQGNSA. CDR3 in amino acids: CASSQAGQTNTGELFF. CDR3 nucleotides: TGTGCCAGCAGCCAAGCGGGACAGACGAACACCGGGGAGCTGTTTTTT.

The J gene is TRBJ2-7, the V gene TRBV6-1; 9 bases map to TRBD1. The length of the CDR3 is 16 residues. After removal of 6 bases from V and 0 bases from J, the junction contained 9 bases not matched to a gene. The germline CDR1 and CDR2 sequences are MNHNS and SASEGT. CDR3 DNA: TGTGCCAGCAGCCATTGGGGACAGGGCTTCTCCTACGAGCAGTACGTC. Protein: CASSHWGQGFSYEQYV.